Sequencing of this T cell receptor (beta chain) was carried out in a study of CD8+CD57+ T cells in acquired aplastic anemia. Study-wide background: Mean yield of DNA from sorted CD4+ and CD8+ cells was 2.5 to 4 ug.

A note on this clonotype: Its specificity is not known.

Selection for sequencing was limited to patients who had shown CD8+CD57+ cell expansion by flow cytometry. Patient blood was sampled before any therapy had been received. Overall study results and limits: CD8+ Simpson's diversity did not differ significantly between patients and controls. In common between the patients and the controls were twenty-nine CD8+ CDR3 sequences.

According to the study, genomic DNA was the template for TCR beta VDJ and CDR3 profiling. TCRdb re-called the reads through MiXCR, storing one row per CDR3 protein. The sample has over 150,000 distinct CDR3 sequences; 55% to 65% are singletons. V lost 5 bases and J lost 7; bases outside the gene matches: 17. The V gene's germline CDR1 is SQVTM and CDR2 ANQGSEA. This CDR3 has 15 residues. The sequenced material came from sorted CD4+, CD8+, or CD8+CD57+ T cells (not recorded which) from PBMCs. V is TRBV29-1 and J is TRBJ2-7; 7 nucleotides align to TRBD1. The TCR was taken from a human donor with aplastic anemia. The CDR3 here is CSVSAGGAPYNEQYF. The CDR3 DNA is TGCAGCGTTAGTGCAGGGGGAGCCCCCTACAATGAGCAGTACTTC.